The following is a T cell receptor beta chain sequence with its context. Profiled with immunoSEQ multiplex PCR; TCRdb holds only in-frame clones, not every one. The sample yields 310,000 or so clones, 85% to 90% seen once. The data were obtained in a study of blood T cell repertoires in COVID-19. As for the study in general: Spain, Italy and the United States supplied samples that represented acute and convalescent COVID-19.

Material: PBMCs or T cells enriched from blood (not recorded which). The clonotype originates from a woman under 30 who had recovered from COVID-19.

DNA for the CDR3: TGTGCCTCCTCAGGTACAGGGGCCTACTATAACTATGGCTACACCTTC. Its translation is CASSGTGAYYNYGYTF. The genes are TRBV25-1 and TRBJ1-2, with TRBD1 identical over 7 bases. J gave up 1 base and V 11 bases, and 16 bases lay outside the gene matches. Germline values: CDR1 MGHDK, CDR2 SYGVNS. The CDR3 is 16 residues long.